This record looks at one TCR beta chain sequence and its context. Its antigen remains unidentified. Donors showed nominal health when sampled, although they likely had unrecorded immune exposures. The CDR3 spans 13 residues. V was pared by 4 bases and J by 1 base, with 5 bases between. Germline V gives CDR1 SGHKS, CDR2 YYEKEE (reference sequence). PCR involved 60 Vbeta and 13 Jbeta primers. Assay used: immunoSEQ multiplex PCR; TCRdb lists only in-frame clones, some missing. The data show roughly 140,000 clones, about 75% seen once. The data belong to a study of cytomegalovirus exposure and HLA in healthy donors. Whole-study findings and limits: The study recorded 164 TCR beta chains that were cytomegalovirus-associated. A later analysis appeared to link common viral pathogens to several of the most significant clusters. A later analysis linked a missense variant in DCLRE1C to the trimming of TCR beta V and J genes.

The receptor was derived from a male donor in good health and CMV-seronegative. The sequencing input was PBMCs. The genes are TRBV5-5 and TRBJ2-2, with a possible D match to TRBD1 (5 bases). The CDR3 here is CASSQGNTGELFF. The CDR3 nucleotides read TGTGCCAGCAGCCAGGGGAACACCGGGGAGCTGTTTTTT.